The 24 T cell receptor beta chains below all came from one sample that was sequenced in a study of STAT3 mutations in large granular lymphocyte leukemia (dated 2019 in TCRdb). The receptor library was made with the immunoSEQ multiplex PCR assay. TCRdb provides this immuneACCESS table in a form limited to in-frame rearrangements. Some clones are lacking; in checked studies, under half of them reflect an unresolved V gene, and why the rest are absent is not known. This sample is represented by around 3,000 clones; roughly 90% of them were singletons. 35% to 55% of the sample rests with the top ten. No antigen has been assigned to these receptors. What the research found in general, with its limitations: Every T-LGLL patient showed at least one immunodominant TCRbeta clonotype, and about half showed multiple immunodominant subclonotypes.

The sequenced sample consisted of peripheral blood mononuclear cells. These receptors were obtained from a man aged 35 to 55 with T-cell large granular lymphocyte leukemia. Some clones in this sample may be carry-over from other donors' samples. The age is the age at diagnosis.

This rearrangement joins TRBV23-1 to TRBJ2-7, with D perhaps TRBD1 (6 bases). Being an ORF, TRBV23-1 has a function that is uncertain. V was cut by 0 bases and J by 2 bases, with 14 bases left in between. CDR3 length equals 16 residues. Here the CDR3 reads CASSQSGDTMTYEQYF. The CDR3 nucleotides are TGCGCCAGCAGTCAATCGGGGGACACTATGACCTACGAGCAGTACTTC.

This rearrangement joins TRBV14 to TRBJ2-5; D is unresolved. The CDR3 sequence is 13 residues long. V lost 4 bases and J lost 4, with 10 bases in between. Germline values: CDR1 SGHDN, CDR2 FVKESK. The CDR3 coding sequence is TGTGCCAGCAGCCTGCGTCCTCGAGAGACCCAGTACTTC. Amino acids: CASSLRPRETQYF. Together with reference TRBV14 and TRBJ2-5, the CDR3 gives the full variable domain: EAGVTQFPSHSVIEKGQTVTLRCDPISGHDNLYWYRRVMGKEIKFLLHFVKESKQDESGMPNNRFLAERTGGTYSTLKVQPAELEDSGVYFCASSLRPRETQYFGPGTRLLVL.

J is TRBJ2-3 and V is TRBV18; D remains unclear. V was clipped by 4 bases and J by 6 bases, with 11 bases between them. This CDR3 comprises 13 residues. CDR1 and CDR2 from the germline V gene are KGHSH and LQKENI. CDR3 region: CASSQARRDTQYF. The CDR3 bases are TGTGCCAGCTCACAGGCTAGAAGGGATACGCAGTATTTT.

The V gene is TRBV9, the J gene TRBJ2-1; 7 bases fit TRBD1. Looked up from germline, CDR1 is SGDLS and CDR2 is YYNGEE. The CDR3 runs to 15 residues. V was clipped by 2 bases and J by 2 bases; unmatched bases: 4. The CDR3 bases are TGTGCCAGCAGCGTCGACGGGACAGCCTACAATGAGCAGTTCTTC. Translated, it gives CASSVDGTAYNEQFF.

The chain has TRBV29-1 and TRBJ1-1; D unresolved. There are 12 residues in the CDR3. Trimming removed 5 bases from V and 1 base from J, with 8 bases in between. CDR1 and CDR2 from the germline V gene are SQVTM and ANQGSEA. The CDR3 sequence: CSVSPANTEAFF. Here the CDR3 DNA reads TGCAGCGTTAGCCCAGCGAACACTGAAGCTTTCTTT.

This chain connects TRBV30 to TRBJ2-1, with 9 bases fitting TRBD2. CDR1 GTSNPN and CDR2 SVGIG come from the germline V gene (reference sequence). This CDR3 contains 14 residues. V lost 7 bases and J lost 8; bases outside the gene matches: 12. The CDR3 spells CASLGGGARDEQFF. CDR3 bases: TGTGCCTCCCTGGGCGGGGGGGCCAGGGATGAGCAGTTCTTC.

The chain carries TRBV5-4 and TRBJ1-2; TRBD1 agrees at 9 bases. Germline V CDR1 and CDR2: SGHNT, YYREEE (reference sequence). The CDR3 loop spans 14 amino acids. V trimming: 4 bases; J trimming: 4 bases; junction bases outside the gene matches: 5. CDR3 in DNA: TGTGCCAGCAGCCGGGGGACAGGGACCTATGGCTACACCTTC. Amino acid sequence: CASSRGTGTYGYTF.

V and J are TRBV7-2 and TRBJ2-7; 8 bases line up with TRBD1. This CDR3 is 16 amino acids long. Looked up from germline, CDR1 is SGHTA and CDR2 is FQGNSA. The J segment lost 1 base and the V segment lost 3 bases, leaving 8 bases of the junction unmatched. CDR3 sequence: CASSLAGTGISYEQYF. The CDR3 DNA is TGTGCCAGCAGCTTGGCAGGGACAGGAATATCCTACGAGCAGTACTTC.

This rearrangement joins TRBV19 to TRBJ1-5, with TRBD1 as a possible D gene (6 bases). The CDR3 is 16 residues long. The germline V gene encodes CDR1 LNHDA and CDR2 SQIVND (reference sequence). V dropped 4 bases and J dropped 2 bases, with 15 bases sitting between them. Here the CDR3 DNA reads TGTGCCAGTAGTAAGCTACAGGGAAGGGGCAATCAGCCCCAGCATTTT. This gives the protein CASSKLQGRGNQPQHF.

The chain links TRBV6-1 to TRBJ1-3, with unresolved D. Trimming left V 2 bases short and J 2 bases short, with 10 bases between. This CDR3 contains 15 residues. Germline V CDR1 and CDR2: MNHNS, SASEGT. CDR3 protein: CASSEYPKTGNTIYF. CDR3 sequence (DNA): TGTGCCAGCAGTGAATATCCTAAAACTGGAAACACCATATATTTT.

The chain's CDR3 is CASSSLAGPHQETQYF. In nucleotides, the CDR3 is TGTGCCAGCAGCTCCCTAGCGGGGCCACACCAAGAGACCCAGTACTTC. The V and J genes are TRBV13 and TRBJ2-5; TRBD2 matches 9 bases. In germline, CDR1 is PRHDT, CDR2 FYEKMQ (reference sequence). The CDR3 covers 16 residues. J was trimmed by 0 bases and V by 4 bases; bases with no gene match: 6. Full variable domain (rest looked up from reference TRBV13 and TRBJ2-5): AAGVIQSPRHLIKEKRETATLKCYPIPRHDTVYWYQQGPGQDPQFLISFYEKMQSDKGSIPDRFSAQQFSDYHSELNMSSLELGDSALYFCASSSLAGPHQETQYFGPGTRLLVL.

This clone showed up just once. The J gene is TRBJ1-1, the V gene TRBV7-3, with 8 bases that match TRBD1. From germline, CDR1 is SGHTA and CDR2 FQGTGA. This CDR3 has 22 residues. V trimming: 0 bases; J trimming: 1 base; junction bases outside the gene matches: 22. In DNA, the CDR3 is TGTGCCAGCAGCTTAACTTACGCCCGGGACAGGAGAAGATCGGGAAGGAACACTGAAGCTTTCTTT. Protein product: CASSLTYARDRRRSGRNTEAFF. The complete variable domain, with remaining parts taken from reference TRBV7-3 and TRBJ1-1, reads GAGVSQTPSNKVTEKGKYVELRCDPISGHTALYWYRQSLGQGPEFLIYFQGTGAADDSGLPNDRFFAVRPEGSVSTLKIQRTERGDSAVYLCASSLTYARDRRRSGRNTEAFFGQGTRLTVV.

V is TRBV5-5 and J is TRBJ1-1, with unresolved D. The ends were cut back, 8 bases at V and 4 bases at J, with 15 bases in the middle. This CDR3 is built from 13 residues. CDR1 is SGHKS, CDR2 YYEKEE, per germline (reference sequence). The DNA for the CDR3 is TGTGCCAGTTCTCTGATCCCGGCCACTGAAGCTTTCTTT. The encoded protein is CASSLIPATEAFF.

The gene calls are TRBV28 and TRBJ2-4; D tentatively fits TRBD1 or TRBD2 (6 bases each). The V gene's germline CDR1 is MDHEN and CDR2 SYDVKM. The V end lost 6 bases, the J end lost 3 bases, and 21 bases lay between the germline ends. CDR3 length: 17 amino acids. The CDR3, as DNA: TGTGCCAGCAGCCTTATGAGGGGGGAAGGAAGCAAAAACATTCAGTACTTC. The encoded protein is CASSLMRGEGSKNIQYF.

The chain links TRBV6-5 to TRBJ2-1; 11 bases align to TRBD1. V was clipped by 5 bases and J by 8 bases; unmatched bases: 8. CDR3 size: 15 residues. The germline V gene encodes CDR1 MNHEY and CDR2 SVGAGI. The CDR3 here is CASSHGQGAVYEQFF. In DNA, the CDR3 is TGTGCCAGCAGTCATGGACAGGGGGCCGTCTATGAGCAGTTCTTC.

The table lists this clone with a count of one. The chain joins TRBV6-6 to TRBJ1-5; no firm D call. This CDR3 is built from 12 residues. Germline CDR1 is MNHNY and CDR2 is SVGAGI (reference sequence). Trimming removed 5 bases at V and 5 bases at J, with 7 bases between. The CDR3 loop is CASSPTHQPQHF. CDR3 in DNA: TGTGCCAGCAGTCCCACTCATCAGCCCCAGCATTTT.

This clone was picked up one time. CDR3 residues: CASSPRDYTEAFF. The DNA of the CDR3 is TGTGCCAGCAGCCCCAGGGATTACACTGAAGCTTTCTTT. This rearrangement joins TRBV28 to TRBJ1-1; possible D gene TRBD1, 5 bases. The germline gives CDR1 MDHEN, CDR2 SYDVKM. The germline V and J ends were trimmed by 6 bases and 3 bases, with 11 bases remaining between them. This CDR3 has 13 amino acids.

The gene calls are TRBV5-1 and TRBJ1-2; D gene unclear. The V end was cut by 0 bases, the J end by 7 bases, with 10 bases between. Germline CDR1 is SGHRS and CDR2 is YFSETQ. The CDR3 has 13 amino acids. CDR3 amino acids: CASSLAGGVGYTF. The CDR3 DNA reads as TGCGCCAGCAGCTTGGCGGGCGGCGTTGGCTACACCTTC.

The chain uses TRBV7-9 and TRBJ1-1, with D maybe TRBD1 (5 bases). Germline V gene data show CDR1 as SEHNR and CDR2 as FQNEAQ (reference sequence). The germline V and J ends were trimmed by 3 bases and 3 bases, with 8 bases remaining between them. This CDR3 spans 13 amino acids. CDR3 coding DNA: TGTGCCAGCAGCTTTACAGGAGACACTGAAGCTTTCTTT. This encodes CASSFTGDTEAFF.

The rearrangement uses TRBV2 and TRBJ1-2; no reliable D call. The V end was cut by 0 bases, the J end by 6 bases, with 14 bases between. CDR3 length equals 15 residues. Germline loops: CDR1 SNHLY, CDR2 FYNNEI. The CDR3 region is CASSEARRGSHGYTF. DNA for the CDR3: TGTGCCAGCAGTGAAGCGAGGCGGGGATCTCATGGCTACACCTTC.

The chain has TRBV10-3 and TRBJ2-1; 7 positions agree with TRBD2. The CDR3 sequence is 13 residues long. Germline values: CDR1 ENHRY, CDR2 SYGVKD. V shed 7 bases, J shed 2 bases, and the junction held 2 bases outside the gene matches. In DNA, the CDR3 is TGTGCCATCACCAGCGGGGCCTACAATGAGCAGTTCTTC. Its translation: CAITSGAYNEQFF.

This sequence joins TRBV5-6 and TRBJ2-5; D not certain. The assigned J gene may be wrong: the sequence end matches TRBJ2-7 better. CDR1 and CDR2 from the germline V gene are SGHDT and YYEEEE. The CDR3 contains 14 residues. The CDR3 DNA reads TGTGCCAGCAGTTCAGCCGGGTCAAGCTACGAGCAGTACTTC. Translating it yields CASSSAGSSYEQYF.

The chain employs TRBV27 and TRBJ2-2, with 9 bases matching TRBD1. CDR1 MNHEY and CDR2 SMNVEV come from the germline V gene (reference sequence). The J segment lost 6 bases and the V segment lost 5 bases, leaving 13 bases of the junction unmatched. This CDR3 has 17 residues. The chain's CDR3 is CASSLGLGQGRPGELFF. The DNA for the CDR3 is TGTGCCAGCAGTCTAGGGCTCGGACAGGGGAGGCCCGGGGAGCTGTTTTTT.

This clone has just a few counts. V usage is TRBV27 and J usage is TRBJ1-5; TRBD1 is a possible D gene (5 bases). V lost 0 bases and J 6 bases, leaving 12 bases between the germline ends. Germline CDR1 reads MNHEY; CDR2 reads SMNVEV (reference sequence). The length of the CDR3 is 15 residues. The CDR3 loop is CASSLSWGGGQPQHF. CDR3 DNA sequence: TGTGCCAGCAGTTTATCGTGGGGGGGAGGTCAGCCCCAGCATTTT.